Following are 32 T cell receptor beta chains from one sample sequenced in a study of CD8 T cells in Susac syndrome. Roughly 0.45 to 1 ug RNA was reverse transcribed with random hexamers. TCRdb reanalysed the immunoSEQ multiplex PCR reads using MiXCR and keeps one entry per CDR3 protein. The sample carries around 200,000 distinct CDR3 sequences, over 85% recorded once. Material: CD4+ T cells from PBMCs. These receptors were taken from a human donor in good health.

V is TRBV6-5 and J is TRBJ1-2; D gene uncertain. The CDR3 sequence is 12 residues long. The germline V and J ends were trimmed by 6 bases and 4 bases, with 9 bases remaining between them. Looked up from germline, CDR1 is MNHEY and CDR2 is SVGAGI. The DNA of the CDR3 is TGTGCCAGCAGCTCGACCGCCTATGGCTACACCTTC. Its translation: CASSSTAYGYTF.

This clonotype was observed a few times. The rearrangement uses TRBV5-1 and TRBJ2-3; 7 bases align to TRBD1. With V trimmed by 5 bases and J by 2 bases, 5 bases remained unmatched. CDR1 is SGHRS, CDR2 YFSETQ, per germline. The CDR3 has 14 residues. CDR3 region: CASSPGTVTDTQYF. CDR3 bases: TGCGCCAGCAGTCCCGGGACAGTCACAGATACGCAGTATTTT.

The chain is built from TRBV3-1 and TRBJ2-3; D may be TRBD1 or TRBD2 (5 bases each). This CDR3 is 14 amino acids long. Germline V gene data show CDR1 as LGHDT and CDR2 as YNNKEL (reference sequence). V was cut by 5 bases and J by 4 bases, with 13 bases left in between. The CDR3 DNA sequence: TGTGCCAGCAGCTCCCCAGGGAGCGCAGATACGCAGTATTTT. Translating gives CASSSPGSADTQYF.

The sample holds one count of this clonotype. V gene TRBV5-1 combines with J gene TRBJ2-7; maybe TRBD1 (5 bases). Germline V CDR1 and CDR2: SGHRS, YFSETQ. V gave up 7 bases and J gave up 1 base, with 15 bases separating them. CDR3 length equals 14 residues. CDR3 DNA sequence: TGCGCCAGCTCCCAGGGCCCTGGGTCCTACGAGCAGTACTTC. It yields the protein CASSQGPGSYEQYF.

The chain links TRBV16 to TRBJ1-6, with TRBD1 as a possible D gene (5 bases). The V gene lost 0 bases and the J gene lost 7 bases, with 7 bases spanning the gap. CDR3 length: 14 amino acids. The germline V gene has CDR1 KGHSY and CDR2 FQNENV. DNA of the CDR3: TGTGCCAGCAGCCAATCCCAGGGCAATTCACCCCTCCACTTT. Translated, it gives CASSQSQGNSPLHF.

J is TRBJ2-3 and V is TRBV13; D is tentatively TRBD1 or TRBD2 (5 bases each). The CDR3 sequence is 16 residues long. The germline V and J ends were trimmed by 5 bases and 5 bases, with 20 bases remaining between them. Germline CDR1 PRHDT, CDR2 FYEKMQ (reference sequence). The CDR3 sequence is CASSPRPGAPRDTQYF. As DNA, the CDR3 is TGTGCCAGCAGCCCCCGGCCCGGGGCGCCGAGAGATACGCAGTATTTT.

The genes are TRBV25-1 and TRBJ2-2; a possible D gene is TRBD1 (5 bases). CDR3 length: 15 amino acids. Trimming took off 3 bases at V and 8 bases at J, with 16 bases between the two ends. From germline, CDR1 is MGHDK and CDR2 SYGVNS. The DNA of the CDR3 is TGTGCCAGCAGTGAGAAGGGGTCCAACGCGGGGGAGCTGTTTTTT. Translating gives CASSEKGSNAGELFF.

This rearrangement joins TRBV20-1 to TRBJ1-1; the D is unclear. This CDR3 is 12 amino acids long. V lost 6 bases and J lost 0, with 8 bases in between. Germline CDR1 is DFQATT and CDR2 is SNEGSKA (reference sequence). CDR3 region: CSATPVNTEAFF. CDR3 DNA: TGCAGTGCAACTCCCGTGAACACTGAAGCTTTCTTT.

This rearrangement joins TRBV5-1 to TRBJ1-1; D may be TRBD1 (6 bases). V dropped 4 bases and J dropped 2 bases, with 12 bases sitting between them. The germline V gene has CDR1 SGHRS and CDR2 YFSETQ. CDR3 length: 14 amino acids. The CDR3 coding sequence is TGCGCCAGCAGCCCTTGGACAGATAACACTGAAGCTTTCTTT. Amino acid sequence: CASSPWTDNTEAFF.

The chain couples TRBV12-3 or TRBV12-4 to TRBJ2-6; D not resolved. This CDR3 is 15 amino acids long. V was trimmed by 7 bases and J by 4 bases, leaving 14 bases between them. The CDR3 is CASTHTPPGANVLTF. The CDR3 bases are TGTGCCAGCACCCACACACCCCCGGGGGCCAACGTCCTGACTTTC.

The chain couples TRBV29-1 to TRBJ2-7; no reliable D call. From germline, CDR1 is SQVTM and CDR2 ANQGSEA. The CDR3 is made up of 10 amino acids. The ends were cut back, 8 bases at V and 2 bases at J, with 7 bases in the middle. CDR3 sequence reads: CSPEPYEQYF. CDR3 in DNA: TGCAGCCCAGAACCCTACGAGCAGTACTTC.

The chain combines TRBV10-1 with TRBJ2-7, with a possible D match to TRBD1 (6 bases). CDR1 and CDR2 (germline): WNHNN, SYGVQD (reference sequence). The CDR3 extends over 11 amino acids. Trimming took 9 bases from V and 0 from J, leaving 6 bases between them. In DNA form, the CDR3 reads TGCGCCAGGACAGGCTCCTACGAGCAGTACGTC. Encoded protein: CARTGSYEQYV.

This clonotype has only one observation. CDR3 coding DNA: TGTGCCAGCAGTTTAGCCCCCCAGGGCTACAATGAGCAGTTCTTC. Its translation is CASSLAPQGYNEQFF. The chain combines TRBV12-3 or TRBV12-4 with TRBJ2-1; a possible D gene is TRBD1 (5 bases). CDR3 length equals 15 residues. V gave up 0 bases and J gave up 3 bases, with 9 bases separating them.

J is TRBJ1-1 and V is TRBV29-1; 7 bases line up with TRBD1. This CDR3 is 15 amino acids long. From germline, CDR1 is SQVTM and CDR2 ANQGSEA. The J segment lost 7 bases and the V segment lost 0 bases, leaving 11 bases of the junction unmatched. The CDR3 coding sequence is TGCAGCGTTGAAGATCAATGGAGGGGGCGCGGTGAAGCTTTCTTT. It translates to CSVEDQWRGRGEAFF.

This clonotype was counted a single time. This chain links TRBV24-1 with TRBJ2-5; 9 bases are shared with TRBD2. This CDR3 is built from 16 residues. CDR1 is KGHDR and CDR2 is SFDVKD in the germline V gene. V shed 6 bases, J shed 5 bases, and the junction held 12 bases outside the gene matches. CDR3 DNA: TGTGCCACCAGTCCTCAAGACCTAGCGGGGAAGGAGACCCAGTACTTC. Amino acid sequence: CATSPQDLAGKETQYF.

This clonotype was recorded only once. V gene TRBV11-2 combines with J gene TRBJ2-5; maybe TRBD1 (5 bases). V was cut by 1 base and J by 3 bases, with 6 bases left in between. CDR3 size: 13 residues. The germline CDR1 and CDR2 sequences are SGHAT and FQNNGV. The DNA of the CDR3 is TGTGCCAGCAGCTTAGCCAGGGAAGAGACCCAGTACTTC. Its protein product is CASSLAREETQYF.

There are a few counts of this clonotype. The J gene is TRBJ1-5, the V gene TRBV29-1; D might be TRBD1 (5 bases). From germline, CDR1 is SQVTM and CDR2 ANQGSEA. V gave up 4 bases and J gave up 6 bases, with 10 bases separating them. The length of the CDR3 is 12 residues. CDR3 region: CSVGSGGQPQHF. The CDR3 nucleotides read TGCAGCGTTGGGTCGGGGGGTCAGCCCCAGCATTTT.

The V gene is TRBV18, the J gene TRBJ2-2; D gene ambiguous. This CDR3 contains 15 residues. Trimming pared 3 bases from V and 3 bases from J, leaving 11 bases between. Germline CDR1 reads KGHSH; CDR2 reads LQKENI. CDR3 sequence reads: CASSPKREHTGELFF. The DNA of the CDR3 is TGTGCCAGCTCACCTAAAAGAGAGCACACCGGGGAGCTGTTTTTT.

This clonotype showed up just once. V is TRBV3-1 and J is TRBJ2-1; a possible D gene is TRBD2 (5 bases). From germline, CDR1 is LGHDT and CDR2 YNNKEL (reference sequence). The CDR3 loop spans 15 amino acids. The germline V and J ends were trimmed by 4 bases and 1 base, with 11 bases remaining between them. CDR3 residues: CASSPRTFSYNEQFF. The CDR3 DNA sequence: TGTGCCAGCAGCCCTCGGACTTTTTCCTACAATGAGCAGTTCTTC.

The rearrangement links TRBV24-1 to TRBJ2-1; TRBD2 aligns across 9 bases. The length of the CDR3 is 16 residues. Trimming at V came to 6 bases and at J to 6 bases, leaving 11 bases not matched to a gene. Germline V CDR1 and CDR2: KGHDR, SFDVKD. The CDR3 DNA sequence: TGTGCCACCAGTCGGGGCGCGGGACTAGCCGGCAATGAGCAGTTCTTC. This translates into CATSRGAGLAGNEQFF.

The CDR3 coding sequence is TGCAGTGCTTTAGACAGGGGTGGCCACGAGCAGTACGTC. It codes for CSALDRGGHEQYV. The chain uses TRBV20-1 and TRBJ2-7; 8 bases align to TRBD1. CDR1 and CDR2 from the germline V gene are DFQATT and SNEGSKA (reference sequence). J was trimmed by 5 bases and V by 5 bases; bases with no gene match: 8. The CDR3 runs 13 residues.

The V gene is TRBV29-1, the J gene TRBJ2-7, with D tentatively TRBD1 (6 bases). The ends were cut back, 6 bases at V and 6 bases at J, with 18 bases in the middle. The germline V gene encodes CDR1 SQVTM and CDR2 ANQGSEA. The CDR3 loop spans 13 amino acids. CDR3 loop: CSVVQAGDGEQYF. CDR3 sequence (DNA): TGCAGCGTGGTTCAGGCAGGGGACGGCGAGCAGTACTTC.

The V and J genes are TRBV12-3 or TRBV12-4 and TRBJ2-2, with D possibly matching TRBD2 (6 bases). Trimming stripped 7 bases from V and 3 bases from J, with 15 bases between. The CDR3 has 15 residues. CDR3 DNA sequence: TGTGCCAGCACCCCAAACGGGGGATACACCGGGGAGCTGTTTTTT. Amino acids: CASTPNGGYTGELFF.

The V call is TRBV27, the J call TRBJ2-2; 7 bases fit TRBD2. The CDR3 extends over 13 amino acids. V dropped 7 bases and J dropped 6; count of bases not matched to a gene: 5. Germline lookup yields CDR1 MNHEY and CDR2 SMNVEV (reference sequence). This CDR3 is CASNKRGPGELFF. Here the CDR3 DNA reads TGTGCCAGCAATAAGCGGGGTCCCGGGGAGCTGTTTTTT.

V is TRBV11-2 and J is TRBJ2-4; D gene ambiguous. The V gene lost 4 bases and the J gene lost 8 bases, with 18 bases spanning the gap. This CDR3 is built from 15 residues. The V gene's germline CDR1 is SGHAT and CDR2 FQNNGV. DNA of the CDR3: TGTGCCAGCAGCTCCCCTACGGTTCGAAAGGACATTCAGTACTTC. It yields the protein CASSSPTVRKDIQYF.

This chain links TRBV29-1 with TRBJ2-1, with TRBD2 matching 7 bases. Germline values: CDR1 SQVTM, CDR2 ANQGSEA. Trimming took 4 bases from V and 6 from J; bases not matched to a gene: 15. The CDR3 consists of 16 residues. The CDR3 bases are TGCAGCGTTGCGGGGGGTGGCAGACCCTCCACCAATGAGCAGTTCTTC. It specifies CSVAGGGRPSTNEQFF.

The J gene is TRBJ1-1, the V gene TRBV27, with D maybe TRBD1 (5 bases). CDR1 is MNHEY, CDR2 SMNVEV, per germline (reference sequence). Trimming took 3 bases from V and 4 from J, leaving 9 bases between them. The CDR3 loop spans 13 amino acids. The DNA for the CDR3 is TGTGCCAGCAGTTTTATCAGGGCCACTGAAGCTTTCTTT. Amino acids: CASSFIRATEAFF.

The chain carries TRBV27 and TRBJ2-3; D possibly corresponds to TRBD2 (5 bases). The length of the CDR3 is 14 residues. Germline V gene lookup returns CDR1 MNHEY and CDR2 SMNVEV (reference sequence). V lost 7 bases and J lost 3, with 14 bases in between. CDR3 nucleotide sequence: TGTGCCAGCACCCGGGGTGGTGTAACAGATACGCAGTATTTT. Protein product: CASTRGGVTDTQYF.

In its sample, this clonotype was seen once. The V and J genes are TRBV27 and TRBJ2-7; 7 bases line up with TRBD1. Germline CDR1 is MNHEY and CDR2 is SMNVEV (reference sequence). The CDR3 contains 15 residues. After removal of 5 bases from V and 3 bases from J, the junction contained 10 bases not matched to a gene. In DNA form, the CDR3 reads TGTGCCAGCAGTCGGGCGACAGGGATTCTCTACGAGCAGTACTTC. Translated, it gives CASSRATGILYEQYF.

This sequence joins TRBV6-2 or TRBV6-3 and TRBJ2-3; TRBD2 is a possible D gene (6 bases). Germline CDR1 is MNHEY and CDR2 is SVGEGT. V was clipped by 5 bases and J by 4 bases, with 10 bases between them. There are 13 residues in the CDR3. The CDR3: CASSDGTSDTQYF. The CDR3 DNA follows: TGTGCCAGCAGTGATGGGACTTCAGATACGCAGTATTTT.

The rearrangement uses TRBV5-6 and TRBJ2-7; 14 nucleotides line up with TRBD2. The junction had 3 bases not matched to a gene; V was cut back by 4 bases and J by 3 bases. This CDR3 has 15 amino acids. Germline assignment: CDR1 SGHDT and CDR2 YYEEEE. CDR3 DNA: TGTGCCAGCAGCCCGGGACTAGCGGGAGACTACGAGCAGTACGTC. Translated: CASSPGLAGDYEQYV.

This chain connects TRBV12-3 or TRBV12-4 to TRBJ2-7, with D perhaps TRBD2 (6 bases). The CDR3 is made up of 14 amino acids. Deletions cut 5 bases from V and 4 bases from J, with 15 bases between. The CDR3 sequence is CASSPGTLLYEQYF. The CDR3 nucleotides are TGTGCCAGCAGTCCCGGGACTTTACTATACGAGCAGTACTTC.